The rows below give T cell receptor beta chains drawn from one sample of a study of shared clonotypes between healthy human individuals. Produced via immunoSEQ multiplex PCR; TCRdb's table is partial and in-frame only. The sample holds more than 2,000,000 clones, over 85% seen once. Source material: naive CD4+ T cells sorted from blood. The source is a man between 18 and 29 years old in good health. CDR3s include the opening cysteine and the closing phenylalanine or tryptophan. D genes are given only for firm matches. Not all rows give a size; the values are once, few, many and, for expanded clones, a class.

clone_size: few
j_call: TRBJ1-2
d_call: NA
v_call: TRBV29-1
cdr3_aa: CSGSQGDYGYTF
cdr3_nt: TGCAGCGGCTCACAGGGTGACTATGGCTACACCTTC

clone_size: NA
j_call: TRBJ2-2
d_call: NA
v_call: TRBV7-8
cdr3_aa: CASSLVNRNTGELFF
cdr3_nt: TGTGCCAGCAGCTTAGTAAACAGAAACACCGGGGAGCTGTTTTTT

clone_size: NA
j_call: TRBJ2-2
d_call: NA
v_call: TRBV6-6
cdr3_aa: CASSQTGNTGELFF
cdr3_nt: TGTGCCAGCAGTCAGACAGGGAACACCGGGGAGCTGTTTTTT

clone_size: NA
j_call: TRBJ2-6
d_call: NA
v_call: TRBV10-3
cdr3_aa: CAISTLVPGANVLTF
cdr3_nt: TGTGCCATCAGCACACTAGTCCCTGGGGCCAACGTCCTGACTTTC

clone_size: NA
j_call: TRBJ1-6
d_call: TRBD1
v_call: TRBV6-4
cdr3_aa: CASRQGDSYNSPLHF
cdr3_nt: TGTGCCAGCAGGCAGGGGGACTCCTATAATTCACCCCTCCACTTT

clone_size: NA
j_call: TRBJ2-1
d_call: NA
v_call: TRBV10-3
cdr3_aa: CAFSSEGTSNEQFF
cdr3_nt: TGTGCCTTCTCATCGGAAGGGACATCAAATGAGCAGTTCTTC

clone_size: NA
j_call: TRBJ2-3
d_call: TRBD2
v_call: TRBV7-9
cdr3_aa: CASSPGTSGGSRGTDTQYF
cdr3_nt: TGTGCCAGCAGCCCGGGGACTAGCGGGGGGTCGAGGGGCACAGATACGCAGTATTTT

clone_size: NA
j_call: TRBJ2-5
d_call: NA
v_call: TRBV28
cdr3_aa: CASSSHQTQETQYF
cdr3_nt: TGTGCCAGCAGTTCCCACCAGACGCAAGAGACCCAGTACTTC

clone_size: NA
j_call: TRBJ1-6
d_call: NA
v_call: TRBV7-9
cdr3_aa: CAYRGSSNSPLHF
cdr3_nt: TGTGCCTATAGGGGCAGTTCTAATTCACCCCTCCACTTT

clone_size: NA
j_call: TRBJ2-3
d_call: TRBD2
v_call: TRBV5-4
cdr3_aa: CASSSRGLAGANTDTQYF
cdr3_nt: TGTGCCAGCAGCTCTAGAGGTCTAGCGGGGGCGAACACAGATACGCAGTATTTT

clone_size: NA
j_call: TRBJ2-1
d_call: TRBD2
v_call: TRBV2
cdr3_aa: CASETSERGEQFF
cdr3_nt: TGTGCCAGCGAAACTAGCGAAAGGGGTGAGCAGTTCTTC

clone_size: NA
j_call: TRBJ2-2
d_call: NA
v_call: TRBV6-1
cdr3_aa: CASRLTGKSGELFF
cdr3_nt: TGTGCCAGCAGGCTCACAGGGAAATCCGGGGAGCTGTTTTTT

clone_size: NA
j_call: TRBJ2-7
d_call: TRBD1
v_call: TRBV28
cdr3_aa: CASSPTGVYEQYF
cdr3_nt: TGTGCCAGCAGCCCGACAGGGGTGTACGAGCAGTACTTC

clone_size: once
j_call: TRBJ2-7
d_call: TRBD1
v_call: TRBV11-2
cdr3_aa: CASSLDLGQGYEQYF
cdr3_nt: TGTGCCAGCAGCTTAGATCTCGGACAGGGCTACGAGCAGTACTTC

clone_size: NA
j_call: TRBJ2-7
d_call: NA
v_call: TRBV7-2
cdr3_aa: CASSLGAGPTYEQYF
cdr3_nt: TGTGCCAGCAGCTTAGGGGCAGGGCCGACCTACGAGCAGTACTTC

clone_size: NA
j_call: TRBJ2-2
d_call: NA
v_call: TRBV2
cdr3_aa: CASSEGWGGGDTGELFF
cdr3_nt: TGTGCCAGCAGTGAAGGGTGGGGCGGCGGAGACACCGGGGAGCTGTTTTTT

clone_size: NA
j_call: TRBJ2-3
d_call: TRBD2
v_call: TRBV9
cdr3_aa: CASSATSGLSTDTQYF
cdr3_nt: TGTGCCAGCAGCGCCACTAGCGGACTTAGCACAGATACGCAGTATTTT

clone_size: few
j_call: TRBJ1-1
d_call: NA
v_call: TRBV4-3
cdr3_aa: CASSQSNTEAFF
cdr3_nt: TGCGCCAGCAGCCAATCGAACACTGAAGCTTTCTTT